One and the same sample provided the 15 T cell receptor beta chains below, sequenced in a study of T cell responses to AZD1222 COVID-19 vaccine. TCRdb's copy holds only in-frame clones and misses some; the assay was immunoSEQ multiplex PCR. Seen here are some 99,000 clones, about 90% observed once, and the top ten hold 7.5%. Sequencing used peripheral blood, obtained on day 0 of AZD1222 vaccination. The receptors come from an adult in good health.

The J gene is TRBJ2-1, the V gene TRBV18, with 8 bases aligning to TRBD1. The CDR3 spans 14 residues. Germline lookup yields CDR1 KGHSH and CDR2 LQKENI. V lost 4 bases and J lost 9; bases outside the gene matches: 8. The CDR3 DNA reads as TGTGCCAGCTCACAAAAGACAGGGGTCAGTGAGCAGTTCTTC. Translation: CASSQKTGVSEQFF.

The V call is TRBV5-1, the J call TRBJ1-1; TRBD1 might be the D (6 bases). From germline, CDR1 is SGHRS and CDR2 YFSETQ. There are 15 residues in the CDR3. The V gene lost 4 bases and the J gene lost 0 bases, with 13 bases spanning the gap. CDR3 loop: CASSPRTEMNTEAFF. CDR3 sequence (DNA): TGCGCCAGCAGCCCCCGGACAGAAATGAACACTGAAGCTTTCTTT.

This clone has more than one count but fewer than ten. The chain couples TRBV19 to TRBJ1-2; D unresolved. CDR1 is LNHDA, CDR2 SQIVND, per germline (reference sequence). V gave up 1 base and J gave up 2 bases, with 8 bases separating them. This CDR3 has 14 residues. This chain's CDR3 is CASSIAAANYGYTF. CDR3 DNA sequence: TGTGCCAGTAGTATAGCAGCAGCGAACTATGGCTACACCTTC.

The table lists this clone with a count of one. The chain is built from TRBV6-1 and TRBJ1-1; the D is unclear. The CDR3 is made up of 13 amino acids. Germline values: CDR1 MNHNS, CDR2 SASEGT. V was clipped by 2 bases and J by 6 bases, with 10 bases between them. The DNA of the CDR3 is TGTGCCAGCAGTGAACTCGACGGGGCTGAAGCTTTCTTT. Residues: CASSELDGAEAFF.

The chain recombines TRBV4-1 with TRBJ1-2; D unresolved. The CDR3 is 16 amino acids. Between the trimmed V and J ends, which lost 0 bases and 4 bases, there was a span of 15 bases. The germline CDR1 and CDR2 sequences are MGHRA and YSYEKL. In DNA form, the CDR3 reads TGCGCCAGCAGCCAAGATGAAGAGGAGGCTACCTATGGCTACACCTTC. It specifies CASSQDEEEATYGYTF.

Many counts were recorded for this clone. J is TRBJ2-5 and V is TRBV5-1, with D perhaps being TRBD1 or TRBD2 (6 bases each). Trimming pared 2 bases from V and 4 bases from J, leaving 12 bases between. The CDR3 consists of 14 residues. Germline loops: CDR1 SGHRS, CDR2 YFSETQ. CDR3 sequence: CASSFEGGGETQYF. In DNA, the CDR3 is TGCGCCAGCAGCTTCGAGGGGGGCGGAGAGACCCAGTACTTC. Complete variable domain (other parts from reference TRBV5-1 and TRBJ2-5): KAGVTQTPRYLIKTRGQQVTLSCSPISGHRSVSWYQQTPGQGLQFLFEYFSETQRNKGNFPGRFSGRQFSNSRSEMNVSTLELGDSALYLCASSFEGGGETQYFGPGTRLLVL.

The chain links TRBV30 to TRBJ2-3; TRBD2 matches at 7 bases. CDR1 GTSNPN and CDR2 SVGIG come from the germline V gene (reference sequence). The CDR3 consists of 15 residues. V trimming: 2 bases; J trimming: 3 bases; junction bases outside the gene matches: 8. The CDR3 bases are TGTGCCTGGAGTAGGCGGGGGATTAGAACAGATACGCAGTATTTT. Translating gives CAWSRRGIRTDTQYF.

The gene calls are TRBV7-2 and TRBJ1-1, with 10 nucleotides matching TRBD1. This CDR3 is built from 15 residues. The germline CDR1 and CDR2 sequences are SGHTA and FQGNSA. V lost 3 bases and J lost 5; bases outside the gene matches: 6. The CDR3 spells CASSFRQGARTEAFF. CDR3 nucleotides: TGTGCCAGCAGCTTCCGACAGGGGGCAAGGACTGAAGCTTTCTTT.

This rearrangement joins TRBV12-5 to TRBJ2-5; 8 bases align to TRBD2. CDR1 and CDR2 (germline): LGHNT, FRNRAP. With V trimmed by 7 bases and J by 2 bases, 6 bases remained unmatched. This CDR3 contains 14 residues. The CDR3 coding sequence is TGTGCTAGTGCCCTAGGACTAGCACAAGAGACCCAGTACTTC. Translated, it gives CASALGLAQETQYF.

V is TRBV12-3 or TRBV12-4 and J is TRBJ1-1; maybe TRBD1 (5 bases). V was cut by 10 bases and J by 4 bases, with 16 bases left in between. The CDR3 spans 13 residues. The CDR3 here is CATTRGEGTEAFF. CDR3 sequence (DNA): TGTGCCACAACCCGGGGGGAGGGCACTGAAGCTTTCTTT.

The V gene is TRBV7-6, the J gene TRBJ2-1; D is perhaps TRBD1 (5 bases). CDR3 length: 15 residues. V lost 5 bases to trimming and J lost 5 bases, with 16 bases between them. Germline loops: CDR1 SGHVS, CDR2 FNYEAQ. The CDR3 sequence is CASSPTWGDHNEQFF. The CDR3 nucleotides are TGTGCCAGCAGCCCGACTTGGGGCGATCACAATGAGCAGTTCTTC.

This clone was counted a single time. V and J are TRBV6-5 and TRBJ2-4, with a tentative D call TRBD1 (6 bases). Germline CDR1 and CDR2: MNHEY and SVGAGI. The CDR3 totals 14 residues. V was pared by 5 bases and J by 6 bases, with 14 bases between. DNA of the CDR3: TGTGCCAGCAGTACAGGGTCGTGGGGAAACATTCAGTACTTC. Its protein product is CASSTGSWGNIQYF.

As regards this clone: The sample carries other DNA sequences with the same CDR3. CDR3 in amino acids: CASSEGGANTGELFF. CDR3 sequence (DNA): TGCGCCAGCAGTGAGGGAGGGGCGAACACCGGGGAGCTGTTTTTT. The chain joins TRBV10-1 to TRBJ2-2; D may be TRBD2 (6 bases). CDR1 is WNHNN, CDR2 SYGVQD, per germline (reference sequence). V was clipped by 2 bases and J by 0 bases, with 7 bases between them. This CDR3 spans 15 amino acids.

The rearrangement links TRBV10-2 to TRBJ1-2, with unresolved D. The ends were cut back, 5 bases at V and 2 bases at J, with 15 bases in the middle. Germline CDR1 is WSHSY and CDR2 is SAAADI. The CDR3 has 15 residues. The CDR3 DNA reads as TGCGCCAGCAGTTTTCCCAGCCGCCGCAACTATGGCTACACCTTC. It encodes CASSFPSRRNYGYTF.

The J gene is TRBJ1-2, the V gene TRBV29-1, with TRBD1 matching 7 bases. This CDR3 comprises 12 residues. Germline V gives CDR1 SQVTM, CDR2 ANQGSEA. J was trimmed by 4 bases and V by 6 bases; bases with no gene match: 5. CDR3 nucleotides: TGCAGCGTCCAGACAGGGATCTATGGCTACACCTTC. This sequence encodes CSVQTGIYGYTF.